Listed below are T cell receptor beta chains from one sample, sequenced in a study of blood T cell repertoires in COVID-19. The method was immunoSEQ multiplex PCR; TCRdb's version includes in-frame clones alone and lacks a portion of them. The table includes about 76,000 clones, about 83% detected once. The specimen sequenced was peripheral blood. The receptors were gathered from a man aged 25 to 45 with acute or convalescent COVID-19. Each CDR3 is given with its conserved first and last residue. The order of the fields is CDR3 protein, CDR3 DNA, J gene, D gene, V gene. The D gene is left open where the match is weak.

CDR3 protein: CATSDGTVMGNQPQHF; CDR3 DNA: TGTGCCACCAGTGATGGGACAGTAATGGGCAATCAGCCCCAGCATTTT; J gene: TRBJ1-5; D gene: TRBD1; V gene: TRBV24-1
CDR3 protein: CASNPGLAEKLFF; CDR3 DNA: TGTGCCAGCAATCCGGGACTGGCTGAAAAACTGTTTTTT; J gene: TRBJ1-4; D gene: NA; V gene: TRBV7-9
CDR3 protein: CASNRVGGNTEAFF; CDR3 DNA: TGTGCCAGTAACAGGGTAGGTGGGAACACTGAAGCTTTCTTT; J gene: TRBJ1-1; D gene: NA; V gene: TRBV7-8
CDR3 protein: CASSLYRTGSKPGYTF; CDR3 DNA: TGTGCCAGCAGCTTGTACCGGACAGGGTCAAAGCCTGGCTACACCTTC; J gene: TRBJ1-2; D gene: TRBD1; V gene: TRBV5-6
CDR3 protein: CASSLGAGGPREKLFF; CDR3 DNA: TGTGCCAGCAGCTTAGGAGCTGGGGGCCCGAGGGAAAAACTGTTTTTT; J gene: TRBJ1-4; D gene: NA; V gene: TRBV7-8
CDR3 protein: CASSPYSGSFSSGVYEQYF; CDR3 DNA: TGCGCCAGCAGCCCATATTCTGGCAGCTTTTCCAGCGGAGTCTACGAGCAGTACTTC; J gene: TRBJ2-7; D gene: NA; V gene: TRBV5-1
CDR3 protein: CASSPRGHETQYF; CDR3 DNA: TGTGCCAGCAGTCCCAGGGGGCATGAGACCCAGTACTTC; J gene: TRBJ2-5; D gene: TRBD1; V gene: TRBV6-5
CDR3 protein: CASSSGELFF; CDR3 DNA: TGCGCCAGCTCCTCCGGGGAGCTGTTTTTT; J gene: TRBJ2-2; D gene: NA; V gene: TRBV10-2
CDR3 protein: CASRSPLDSTNEKLFF; CDR3 DNA: TGTGCCAGCAGATCTCCTCTGGACTCGACTAATGAAAAACTGTTTTTT; J gene: TRBJ1-4; D gene: NA; V gene: TRBV28
CDR3 protein: CASSKATLASGTHNEQFF; CDR3 DNA: TGTGCCAGCAGCAAAGCGACTTTGGCTAGCGGGACCCACAATGAGCAGTTCTTC; J gene: TRBJ2-1; D gene: TRBD2; V gene: TRBV7-3
CDR3 protein: CASSQSSGSSGELFF; CDR3 DNA: TGCGCCAGCAGCCAAAGTTCAGGATCGAGCGGGGAGCTGTTTTTT; J gene: TRBJ2-2; D gene: NA; V gene: TRBV5-1
CDR3 protein: CASSLLAGATDTQYF; CDR3 DNA: TGCGCCAGCAGCCTCCTAGCGGGAGCAACAGATACGCAGTATTTT; J gene: TRBJ2-3; D gene: TRBD2; V gene: TRBV4-1
CDR3 protein: CASSLGTGHGYTF; CDR3 DNA: TGTGCCAGCAGCTTAGGGACAGGTCATGGCTACACCTTC; J gene: TRBJ1-2; D gene: TRBD1; V gene: TRBV7-9
CDR3 protein: CASSPPGLAPDTQYF; CDR3 DNA: TGTGCCAGCTCACCACCGGGACTAGCTCCGGATACGCAGTATTTT; J gene: TRBJ2-3; D gene: TRBD2; V gene: TRBV18